This T cell receptor beta chain emerged from a study of blood T cell repertoires in COVID-19. Whole-study context: PBMCs, B-cell-depleted T cells, or T cells were the source of the cDNA or gDNA that made up the material.

Trimming shortened V by 0 bases and J by 5 bases, and 8 bases separated the two germline ends. Germline assignment: CDR1 SGHNT and CDR2 YYREEE (reference sequence). This CDR3 contains 14 residues. Generated by immunoSEQ multiplex PCR, the TCRdb table keeps only in-frame clones and is missing some. The sample lists fewer than 45,000 clones, approximately 91% occurring once. This TCR was sampled from a human donor in a cohort sampled during active COVID-19. The sequencing sample was made of peripheral blood. The chain uses TRBV5-4 and TRBJ2-2, with D hard to call. The CDR3: CASSLAKQTGELFF. For the CDR3, the DNA is TGTGCCAGCAGCTTGGCCAAGCAAACCGGGGAGCTGTTTTTT.